The sequence of this TCR beta chain was determined in a study of regulatory T cells in long-lasting Graves disease. Arm-PCR of CDR3 regions with iRepertoire HTBI primers generated TCR beta libraries. TCRdb independently ran MiXCR on the multiplex PCR reads; one entry per CDR3 protein. The data hold roughly 450,000 distinct CDR3 sequences, with 20% to 25% observed a single time. With respect to this clonotype: Given a much more abundant clone one base away, this may be a read error. The conserved final phenylalanine or tryptophan is absent from the CDR3, which likely points to a read error.

After removal of 3 bases from V and 4 bases from J, the junction contained 3 bases not matched to a gene. CDR3 size: 14 residues. Germline V lookup: CDR1 MNHEY, CDR2 SMNVEV (reference sequence). Time point of the sample: persistent/refractory GD, antithyroid drugs over 5 years with positive TRAb. RNA isolated from PBMCs was used to make the TCR library. The TCR originated in a female donor with Graves disease. J is TRBJ1-1 and V is TRBV27, with TRBD1 identical over 9 bases. The sequenced sample was peripheral blood mononuclear cells (PBMCs), obtained when the disease was refractory, from a patient treated with antithyroid drugs. The CDR3 nucleotides read TGTGCCAGCAGTTTGGACAGGGGTGGCACTGAAGCTTTCTCT. Translated, it gives CASSLDRGGTEAFS.